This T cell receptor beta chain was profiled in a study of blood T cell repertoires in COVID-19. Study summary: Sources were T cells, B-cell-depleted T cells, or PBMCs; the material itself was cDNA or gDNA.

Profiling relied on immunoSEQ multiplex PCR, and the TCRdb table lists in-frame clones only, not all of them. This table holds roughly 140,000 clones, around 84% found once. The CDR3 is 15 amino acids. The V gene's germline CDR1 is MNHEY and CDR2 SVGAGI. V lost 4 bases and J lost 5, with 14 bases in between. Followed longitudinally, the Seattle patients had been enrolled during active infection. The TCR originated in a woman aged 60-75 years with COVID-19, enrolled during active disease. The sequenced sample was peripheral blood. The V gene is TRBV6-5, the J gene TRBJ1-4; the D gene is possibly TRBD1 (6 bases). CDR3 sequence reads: CASSSTDSKNEKLFF. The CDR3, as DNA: TGTGCCAGCAGTTCCACGGACAGCAAGAATGAAAAACTGTTTTTT.